This TCR beta chain was retrieved from a study of lymphopenia after photon versus proton radiotherapy. Study conclusions and caveats: After lymphocyte nadir, photon-treated repertoires showed oligoclonal expansion, especially CD8+ Temra. Survival link was tested only in deceased patients; proton benefit remains a possibility. Under photons, naive T cells and diversity fell while effector/memory populations rose. Post-nadir TCR diversity decline inversely tracked overall survival among those who died.

Worth noting for this clone: What it binds is unknown.

Germline CDR1 and CDR2: SGHRS and YFSETQ. The CDR3 contains 14 residues. Trimming pared 4 bases from V and 3 bases from J, leaving 11 bases between. Clones were sequenced by immunoSEQ multiplex PCR, and TCRdb holds only the in-frame ones, with some missing. The profile shows around 150,000 clones, less than 90% of them singletons. The chain recombines TRBV5-1 with TRBJ1-3; TRBD1 is a possible D gene (6 bases). This clonotype originated in a middle-aged man with gastric cancer. Sequences were derived from peripheral blood, sampled from a patient treated with photon-based radiotherapy. The CDR3 DNA sequence: TGCGCCAGCAGCGGGACAACAGGTGGAAACACCATATATTTT. Amino acid sequence: CASSGTTGGNTIYF.